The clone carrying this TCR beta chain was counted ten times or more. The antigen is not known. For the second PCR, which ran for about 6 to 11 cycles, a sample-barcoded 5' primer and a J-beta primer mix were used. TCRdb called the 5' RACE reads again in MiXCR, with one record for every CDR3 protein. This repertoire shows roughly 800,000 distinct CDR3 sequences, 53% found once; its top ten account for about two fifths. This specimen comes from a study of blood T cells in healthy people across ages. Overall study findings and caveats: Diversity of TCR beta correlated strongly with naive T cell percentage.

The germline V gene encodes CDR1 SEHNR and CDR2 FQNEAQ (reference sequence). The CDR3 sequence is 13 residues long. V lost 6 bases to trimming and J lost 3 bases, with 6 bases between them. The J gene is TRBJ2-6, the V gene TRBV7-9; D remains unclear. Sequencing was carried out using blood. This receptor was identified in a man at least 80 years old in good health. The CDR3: CASSLVGANVLTF. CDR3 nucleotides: TGTGCCAGCAGTTTGGTTGGGGCCAACGTCCTGACTTTC.